The 16 T cell receptor beta chains reported below all come from one sample, sequenced in a study of T-cell memory formation after mild COVID-19. TCRdb fed the 5' RACE reads into MiXCR, producing one record per CDR3 protein. This sample yields under 550,000 distinct CDR3 sequences, of which approximately 18% are seen a single time; 20% to 25% belongs to the top ten. The sample was PBMCs or a T cell subset sorted from them (not recorded which). The receptors were sampled from a man aged 18 to 29 who had mild COVID-19 (a few samples of this study predate the infection). Cell type and time point are not known.

The CDR3 is CASSLDGGGVQETQYF. DNA of the CDR3: TGCGCCAGCAGCTTGGATGGCGGGGGGGTCCAAGAGACCCAGTACTTC. This sequence joins TRBV5-1 and TRBJ2-5; 9 positions match TRBD2. Germline CDR1 reads SGHRS; CDR2 reads YFSETQ. CDR3 length: 16 residues. V lost 0 bases, J lost 1 base, and 4 bases stayed unmatched.

This clonotype has at least ten counts. The V gene is TRBV20-1, the J gene TRBJ1-1; D gene unclear. Germline CDR1 DFQATT, CDR2 SNEGSKA (reference sequence). Deletions cut 3 bases from V and 1 base from J, with 3 bases between. This CDR3 has 11 amino acids. Here the CDR3 reads CSARRNTEAFF. The DNA for the CDR3 is TGCAGTGCTAGGCGGAACACTGAAGCTTTCTTT.

The genes are TRBV9 and TRBJ2-1, with D possibly matching TRBD2 (6 bases). The V end lost 0 bases, the J end lost 3 bases, and 10 bases lay between the germline ends. CDR1 and CDR2 (germline): SGDLS, YYNGEE. CDR3 length: 15 residues. The CDR3 nucleotides read TGTGCCAGCAGCGTAGCGAGCGGGTACTACAATGAGCAGTTCTTC. Translated, it gives CASSVASGYYNEQFF. Full variable domain (outside the CDR3, taken from reference TRBV9 and TRBJ2-1): DSGVTQTPKHLITATGQRVTLRCSPRSGDLSVYWYQQSLDQGLQFLIQYYNGEERAKGNILERFSAQQFPDLHSELNLSSLELGDSALYFCASSVASGYYNEQFFGPGTRLTVL.

V and J are TRBV11-2 and TRBJ2-3, with 7 nucleotides matching TRBD2. Germline V gene data show CDR1 as SGHAT and CDR2 as FQNNGV. Trimming took 5 bases from V and 0 from J; bases not matched to a gene: 8. The CDR3 contains 16 residues. In DNA, the CDR3 is TGTGCCAGCAGCCTTTGGGACTACGCTAGCACAGATACGCAGTATTTT. As protein: CASSLWDYASTDTQYF.

The chain uses TRBV19 and TRBJ1-1, with unresolved D. V lost 3 bases and J lost 1, with 9 bases in between. Germline V gives CDR1 LNHDA, CDR2 SQIVND (reference sequence). The CDR3 runs to 14 residues. The CDR3 reads CASSMGDTNTEAFF. The CDR3 coding sequence is TGTGCCAGTAGTATGGGCGACACGAACACTGAAGCTTTCTTT.

The chain carries TRBV24-1 and TRBJ2-2, with a tentative D call TRBD2 (5 bases). The CDR3 runs to 15 residues. In germline, CDR1 is KGHDR, CDR2 SFDVKD. The V and J ends lost 3 bases and 4 bases respectively, with 11 bases between them. CDR3 loop: CATSDGSGPTGELFF. CDR3 nucleotides: TGTGCCACCAGTGATGGAAGCGGACCCACCGGGGAGCTGTTTTTT.

This clonotype was observed a few times. The V and J genes are TRBV28 and TRBJ2-7; TRBD2 matches at 7 bases. V dropped 3 bases and J dropped 2; count of bases not matched to a gene: 7. The CDR3 contains 15 residues. Germline V CDR1 and CDR2: MDHEN, SYDVKM. CDR3 region: CASSFSGGLTYEQYV. In nucleotides, the CDR3 is TGTGCCAGCAGTTTCTCGGGGGGTCTGACCTACGAGCAGTACGTC.

This clonotype turned up a few times. The chain joins TRBV6-5 to TRBJ2-3, with 7 bases matching TRBD1. Germline V gene data show CDR1 as MNHEY and CDR2 as SVGAGI. The CDR3 consists of 14 residues. The trim removed 2 bases at V and 5 bases at J, leaving 4 bases unmatched. The CDR3 sequence is CASSYTGAGDTQYF. In nucleotides, the CDR3 is TGTGCCAGCAGTTACACAGGGGCGGGAGATACGCAGTATTTT.

V is TRBV7-2 and J is TRBJ1-2; a possible D gene is TRBD1 (5 bases). Germline V lookup: CDR1 SGHTA, CDR2 FQGNSA. V lost 5 bases, J lost 1 base, and 14 bases lay in between. This CDR3 region has 15 residues. The DNA of the CDR3 is TGTGCCAGCAGCCCGATGCGACAGCTTAACTATGGCTACACCTTC. It yields the protein CASSPMRQLNYGYTF.

This clonotype was seen a handful of times. The chain recombines TRBV7-2 with TRBJ2-3; perhaps TRBD2 as D (7 bases). CDR3 length: 16 amino acids. Trimming removed 5 bases from V and 5 bases from J, with 20 bases in between. The germline gives CDR1 SGHTA, CDR2 FQGNSA. In DNA, the CDR3 is TGTGCCAGCAGCCCTAAATTGGGGCGGGGGCAAGATACGCAGTATTTT. It is translated as CASSPKLGRGQDTQYF.

In DNA form, the CDR3 reads TGCGCCAGCAGCTTAATCGCAGGGCCTAATGAAAAACTGTTTTTT. Amino acid sequence: CASSLIAGPNEKLFF. This chain links TRBV5-1 with TRBJ1-4; maybe TRBD1 (5 bases). CDR3 size: 15 residues. Trimming removed 2 bases from V and 3 bases from J, with 11 bases in between. Germline V gene data show CDR1 as SGHRS and CDR2 as YFSETQ.

The gene calls are TRBV5-6 and TRBJ2-1, with D perhaps assigned TRBD1 or TRBD2 (5 bases each). The germline V gene encodes CDR1 SGHDT and CDR2 YYEEEE. Trimming cost V 4 bases and J 6 bases, with 14 bases left between them. The CDR3 covers 14 residues. The CDR3 protein is CASSPPDSGNEQFF. Written as DNA, the CDR3 is TGTGCCAGCAGCCCCCCAGACAGCGGCAATGAGCAGTTCTTC.

Sample share makes this clonotype medium-sized (0.01 to 0.1%). The J gene is TRBJ2-1, the V gene TRBV4-2; perhaps TRBD2 as D (7 bases). The germline V gene has CDR1 LGHNA and CDR2 YNFKEQ. The CDR3 loop spans 16 amino acids. V was shortened by 0 bases and J by 3 bases, with 12 bases between the two germline ends. CDR3 loop: CASSQDRGGVYNEQFF. The CDR3 DNA is TGTGCCAGCAGCCAAGATAGGGGGGGGGTCTACAATGAGCAGTTCTTC.

In its sample, this clonotype was seen many times. The chain carries TRBV5-1 and TRBJ2-1, with D maybe TRBD1 (5 bases). Trimming stripped 2 bases from V and 4 bases from J, with 10 bases between. CDR1 is SGHRS, CDR2 YFSETQ, per germline. The CDR3 runs to 14 residues. CDR3 in amino acids: CASSFEKGYNEQFF. The CDR3 DNA reads TGCGCCAGCAGCTTTGAGAAGGGGTACAATGAGCAGTTCTTC.

Only a few counts were recorded for this clonotype. V is TRBV12-5 and J is TRBJ2-3; D is uncertain. This CDR3 region has 14 residues. With 6 bases removed from V and 1 base from J, the gap between germline ends came to 11 bases. Looked up from germline, CDR1 is LGHNT and CDR2 is FRNRAP. CDR3 loop: CASGQIPGTDTQYF. The CDR3 DNA is TGTGCTAGTGGGCAGATACCCGGCACAGATACGCAGTATTTT.

The CDR3 region has the DNA TGTGCCAGCGGGGGTCTCTCCTACGAGCAGTACTTC. It translates to CASGGLSYEQYF. The chain carries TRBV2 and TRBJ2-7; D might be TRBD1 or TRBD2, each matching 5 bases. Germline assignment: CDR1 SNHLY and CDR2 FYNNEI. The V gene lost 8 bases and the J gene lost 0 bases, with 8 bases spanning the gap. The CDR3 runs to 12 residues. Full variable domain (missing parts from reference TRBV2 and TRBJ2-7): EPEVTQTPSHQVTQMGQEVILRCVPISNHLYFYWYRQILGQKVEFLVSFYNNEISEKSEIFDDQFSVERPDGSNFTLKIRSTKLEDSAMYFCASGGLSYEQYFGPGTRLTVT.